These 19 T cell receptor beta chains share one sample of origin, sequenced in a study of blood T cell repertoires in COVID-19. Measured with immunoSEQ multiplex PCR; TCRdb has only the in-frame clones, and not every one. The table lists some 300,000 clones, 80% to 90% of them singletons. Sequenced material: peripheral blood. All receptors derive from a woman between 70 and 85 years old with COVID-19, enrolled during active disease.

This clone came up once. The CDR3 loop is CASSIRATGTTYEQYF. The DNA of the CDR3 is TGTGCCAGTAGTATTAGAGCCACAGGGACGACCTACGAGCAGTACTTC. The chain combines TRBV19 with TRBJ2-7, with D possibly TRBD1 on 6 matching bases. The germline CDR1 and CDR2 sequences are LNHDA and SQIVND (reference sequence). V lost 3 bases, J lost 2 bases, and 17 bases lay in between. The CDR3 is 16 residues long.

As DNA, the CDR3 is TGCGCCAGCACTCCTCCGGGGGGCTCCTTATCTGGAAACACCATATATTTT. Its translation is CASTPPGGSLSGNTIYF. The chain uses TRBV10-2 and TRBJ1-3; a weak D match, TRBD1 (6 bases). Trimming took off 7 bases at V and 1 base at J, with 20 bases between the two ends. CDR1 is WSHSY, CDR2 SAAADI, per germline. CDR3 size: 17 residues.

The chain uses TRBV19 and TRBJ2-4; tentatively, D is TRBD2 (5 bases). V lost 7 bases and J 2 bases, leaving 18 bases between the germline ends. Germline V gene data show CDR1 as LNHDA and CDR2 as SQIVND (reference sequence). The CDR3 runs 16 residues. CDR3 region: CASTPTGIQSKNIQYF. The CDR3 nucleotides are TGTGCCAGTACCCCAACGGGGATCCAGTCCAAAAACATTCAGTACTTC. The full variable domain, in which reference TRBV19 and TRBJ2-4 provide the parts outside the CDR3, is DGGITQSPKYLFRKEGQNVTLSCEQNLNHDAMYWYRQDPGQGLRLIYYSQIVNDFQKGDIAEGYSVSREKKESFPLTVTSAQKNPTAFYLCASTPTGIQSKNIQYFGAGTRLSVL.

J is TRBJ1-1 and V is TRBV6-5, with D maybe TRBD1 (5 bases). The CDR3 contains 15 residues. Germline values: CDR1 MNHEY, CDR2 SVGAGI. Trimming left V 7 bases short and J 0 bases short, with 15 bases between. CDR3 nucleotide sequence: TGTGCCAGCACAGCACAGGAGTCCATGAACACTGAAGCTTTCTTT. Translation: CASTAQESMNTEAFF.

The V and J genes are TRBV5-1 and TRBJ1-6, with 10 bases matching TRBD1. The length of the CDR3 is 14 residues. J was trimmed by 10 bases and V by 4 bases; bases with no gene match: 5. Germline loops: CDR1 SGHRS, CDR2 YFSETQ. The CDR3 DNA reads as TGCGCCAGCAGCCCCGGGACAGGGGAATCACCCCTCCACTTT. This translates into CASSPGTGESPLHF.

This chain joins TRBV12-3 or TRBV12-4 and TRBJ1-5; unclear D gene. The CDR3 consists of 13 residues. Trimming cost V 8 bases and J 0 bases, with 8 bases left between them. The CDR3 sequence is CASEADSNQPQHF. DNA for the CDR3: TGTGCCAGCGAGGCAGATAGCAATCAGCCCCAGCATTTT.

This rearrangement joins TRBV23-1 to TRBJ1-5; TRBD1 agrees at 9 bases. TRBV23-1 is an open reading frame whose function is uncertain. V dropped 5 bases and J dropped 8; count of bases not matched to a gene: 7. CDR3 size: 14 residues. The CDR3 DNA sequence: TGCGCCAGCAGTGTAAACAGGGGGCGGGAGCCCCAGCATTTT. Encoded protein: CASSVNRGREPQHF.

The chain is built from TRBV7-3 and TRBJ2-3; TRBD2 aligns across 9 bases. V lost 3 bases to trimming and J lost 3 bases; unmatched junction nucleotides: 4. There are 15 residues in the CDR3. Germline loops: CDR1 SGHTA, CDR2 FQGTGA. The CDR3 DNA reads TGTGCCAGCAGCTTGAGCGGGGGGTTAACAGATACGCAGTATTTT. Translated, it gives CASSLSGGLTDTQYF. Supplemented by reference TRBV7-3 and TRBJ2-3, the full variable domain reads GAGVSQTPSNKVTEKGKYVELRCDPISGHTALYWYRQSLGQGPEFLIYFQGTGAADDSGLPNDRFFAVRPEGSVSTLKIQRTERGDSAVYLCASSLSGGLTDTQYFGPGTRLTVL.

This chain joins TRBV5-1 and TRBJ2-3; 11 bases map to TRBD2. The CDR3 is 16 residues long. Germline CDR1 and CDR2: SGHRS and YFSETQ. The V and J ends lost 2 bases and 6 bases, in that order; junction bases with no gene match: 8. The CDR3 bases are TGCGCCAGCAGCTTTTTAGCGGGGGGGCCAGAGGATACGCAGTATTTT. This codes for CASSFLAGGPEDTQYF. Full variable domain (remainder filled in from reference TRBV5-1 and TRBJ2-3): KAGVTQTPRYLIKTRGQQVTLSCSPISGHRSVSWYQQTPGQGLQFLFEYFSETQRNKGNFPGRFSGRQFSNSRSEMNVSTLELGDSALYLCASSFLAGGPEDTQYFGPGTRLTVL.

The table lists this clone with a few counts. Other nucleotide sequences in the sample specify the same CDR3. The V gene is TRBV6-5, the J gene TRBJ1-1; TRBD1 might be the D (6 bases). Trimming shortened V by 0 bases and J by 4 bases, and 12 bases separated the two germline ends. Germline assignment: CDR1 MNHEY and CDR2 SVGAGI. The CDR3 extends over 15 amino acids. CDR3 sequence reads: CASSYSPGGATEAFF. For the CDR3, the DNA is TGTGCCAGCAGTTACTCACCTGGGGGCGCCACTGAAGCTTTCTTT.

The CDR3 DNA is TGTGCCAGCTCACCTACGACAGGGGCTATCTACGAGCAGTACTTC. It specifies CASSPTTGAIYEQYF. The J gene is TRBJ2-7, the V gene TRBV18, with 8 bases identical to TRBD1. V was clipped by 3 bases and J by 3 bases; unmatched bases: 7. Germline V gene lookup returns CDR1 KGHSH and CDR2 LQKENI. The CDR3 has 15 amino acids.

This chain uses TRBV9 with TRBJ2-3; D uncertain. CDR3 length: 16 residues. The germline V and J ends were trimmed by 0 bases and 4 bases, with 15 bases remaining between them. Germline CDR1 SGDLS, CDR2 YYNGEE. CDR3 region: CASSVVSTPFSDTQYF. The CDR3 DNA follows: TGTGCCAGCAGCGTAGTCTCGACACCTTTTTCAGATACGCAGTATTTT.

The chain links TRBV24-1 to TRBJ2-2; D call uncertain. Trimming removed 3 bases at V and 1 base at J, with 8 bases between. In germline, CDR1 is KGHDR, CDR2 SFDVKD. This CDR3 spans 15 amino acids. CDR3 DNA sequence: TGTGCCACCAGTGATACCGTACAGAACACCGGGGAGCTGTTTTTT. It encodes CATSDTVQNTGELFF.

This chain uses TRBV11-2 with TRBJ2-4, with D possibly matching TRBD2 (7 bases). Germline values: CDR1 SGHAT, CDR2 FQNNGV. Trimming removed 1 base at V and 7 bases at J, with 14 bases between. This CDR3 contains 15 residues. CDR3 nucleotides: TGTGCCAGCAGCTTAGGGAGGGGGGGCCCCAACATTCAGTACTTC. Translated, it gives CASSLGRGGPNIQYF.

Remarks on this clone: One end of the junction varies from germline; a read error may be responsible. This CDR3 is CASSSAYISPLHF. Written as DNA, the CDR3 is TGTGCCAGCAGTTCCGCCTATATTTCACCCCTCCACTTT. The chain is built from TRBV28 and TRBJ1-6; D gene ambiguous. The CDR3 length is 13 residues. Germline V gene data show CDR1 as MDHEN and CDR2 as SYDVKM.

The chain recombines TRBV2 with TRBJ1-1; D may be TRBD1 (6 bases). The CDR3 length is 14 residues. V lost 4 bases and J lost 1, with 10 bases in between. The germline V gene encodes CDR1 SNHLY and CDR2 FYNNEI. The CDR3 region is CASSVVTGNTEAFF. The CDR3 DNA follows: TGTGCCAGCAGTGTAGTGACAGGGAACACTGAAGCTTTCTTT.

V usage is TRBV6-5 and J usage is TRBJ2-5; perhaps TRBD1 as D (5 bases). V lost 4 bases to trimming and J lost 6 bases, with 18 bases between them. CDR1 is MNHEY and CDR2 is SVGAGI in the germline V gene. There are 15 residues in the CDR3. CDR3 protein: CASSSTFGAFQTQYF. As DNA, the CDR3 is TGTGCCAGCAGTTCTACATTTGGGGCCTTCCAGACCCAGTACTTC.

The chain links TRBV7-9 to TRBJ1-1; 7 bases map to TRBD1. Looked up from germline, CDR1 is SEHNR and CDR2 is FQNEAQ (reference sequence). V shed 1 base and J 3 bases; nucleotides not matched to a gene: 5. The CDR3 spans 15 residues. The CDR3 loop is CASSLGQGLDTEAFF. The CDR3, as DNA: TGTGCCAGCAGCTTAGGACAGGGATTGGACACTGAAGCTTTCTTT.

The V call is TRBV7-6, the J call TRBJ1-5; 9 bases match TRBD1. V dropped 3 bases and J dropped 3; count of bases not matched to a gene: 9. The CDR3 covers 17 residues. Germline CDR1 SGHVS, CDR2 FNYEAQ. CDR3: CASSFRRDRVLNQPQHF. CDR3 sequence (DNA): TGTGCCAGCAGCTTCCGCCGGGACAGGGTGCTCAATCAGCCCCAGCATTTT. Complete variable domain (other parts from reference TRBV7-6 and TRBJ1-5): GAGVSQSPRYKVTKRGQDVALRCDPISGHVSLYWYRQALGQGPEFLTYFNYEAQQDKSGLPNDRFSAERPEGSISTLTIQRTEQRDSAMYRCASSFRRDRVLNQPQHFGDGTRLSIL.